These 20 T cell receptor beta chains came from one sample sequenced in a study of blood T cell repertoires in COVID-19. Data came from immunoSEQ multiplex PCR; TCRdb stores just in-frame clones and leaves some out. The sample holds 200,000 or so clones, approximately 90% seen once. Sequencing input: PBMCs or T cells enriched from blood (not recorded which). The receptors originated from a woman aged 40-49 years with acute COVID-19.

The chain has TRBV29-1 and TRBJ2-2; TRBD1 is a possible D gene (5 bases). Germline lookup yields CDR1 SQVTM and CDR2 ANQGSEA. Trimming removed 6 bases at V and 1 base at J, with 6 bases between. The CDR3 is 12 residues long. In nucleotides, the CDR3 is TGCAGCGTCGGACAGAACACCGGGGAGCTGTTTTTT. Its translation: CSVGQNTGELFF.

The chain is built from TRBV6-5 and TRBJ2-1, with a weak D call TRBD2 (6 bases). The CDR3 totals 13 residues. CDR1 MNHEY and CDR2 SVGAGI come from the germline V gene. The V gene lost 8 bases and the J gene lost 7 bases, with 15 bases spanning the gap. The CDR3 loop reads CASRDPAGNEQFF. The CDR3, as DNA: TGTGCCAGCCGAGACCCCGCGGGGAATGAGCAGTTCTTC.

V usage is TRBV7-8 and J usage is TRBJ2-2; perhaps TRBD2 as D (6 bases). CDR3 size: 21 residues. V was cut by 0 bases and J by 0 bases, with 23 bases left in between. Per the germline V gene, CDR1 is SGHVS and CDR2 is FQNEAQ. CDR3 amino acids: CASSLARLISGAISNTGELFF. Written as DNA, the CDR3 is TGTGCCAGCAGCTTAGCGCGTTTGATTAGCGGAGCCATTTCGAACACCGGGGAGCTGTTTTTT.

The table lists this clone with a count of one. The chain couples TRBV27 to TRBJ2-7, with D possibly TRBD1 on 5 matching bases. Looked up from germline, CDR1 is MNHEY and CDR2 is SMNVEV (reference sequence). Trimming took 5 bases from V and 7 from J, leaving 15 bases between them. The CDR3 has 13 residues. DNA of the CDR3: TGTGCCAGCAGTCCAACCTATACAGGAGAGCAGTACTTC. This sequence encodes CASSPTYTGEQYF.

The chain couples TRBV4-2 to TRBJ2-2, with 8 bases lining up with TRBD1. The CDR3 length is 14 residues. Germline V gene lookup returns CDR1 LGHNA and CDR2 YNFKEQ. J gave up 10 bases and V 0 bases, and 4 bases lay outside the gene matches. The CDR3 sequence: CASSQEDREKELFF. CDR3 sequence (DNA): TGTGCCAGCAGCCAAGAGGACAGGGAAAAGGAGCTGTTTTTT.

This chain joins TRBV5-1 and TRBJ2-5; TRBD2 matches at 7 bases. Trimming removed 2 bases from V and 5 bases from J; junction bases left unmatched: 9. This CDR3 comprises 15 residues. Germline V gene data show CDR1 as SGHRS and CDR2 as YFSETQ. CDR3 DNA: TGCGCCAGCAGCTTTGGGGGGGGACTCTCGGAGACCCAGTACTTC. Protein product: CASSFGGGLSETQYF.

The chain carries TRBV30 and TRBJ2-3, with 9 bases identical to TRBD2. Germline assignment: CDR1 GTSNPN and CDR2 SVGIG (reference sequence). CDR3 length: 15 amino acids. After removal of 1 base from V and 2 bases from J, the junction contained 4 bases not matched to a gene. CDR3 protein: CAWSGLAGFTDTQYF. CDR3 nucleotide sequence: TGTGCCTGGAGTGGGCTAGCGGGATTCACAGATACGCAGTATTTT.

The chain couples TRBV10-1 to TRBJ1-1; TRBD1 aligns across 7 bases. This CDR3 has 14 amino acids. CDR1 and CDR2 from the germline V gene are WNHNN and SYGVQD (reference sequence). V dropped 0 bases and J dropped 3; count of bases not matched to a gene: 1. The CDR3 here is CASSESGQHTEAFF. The CDR3 bases are TGCGCCAGCAGTGAGTCGGGACAGCACACTGAAGCTTTCTTT.

This rearrangement joins TRBV19 to TRBJ1-6; D not resolved. There are 14 residues in the CDR3. V was cut by 8 bases and J by 4 bases, with 12 bases left in between. Germline V gene lookup returns CDR1 LNHDA and CDR2 SQIVND (reference sequence). CDR3: CASSPGTYNSPLHF. The CDR3 region has the DNA TGTGCCAGTTCGCCGGGTACTTATAATTCACCCCTCCACTTT.

The V gene is TRBV3-1 (or the pseudogene TRBV3-2), the J gene TRBJ1-2, with D maybe TRBD1 (6 bases). The V gene lost 2 bases and the J gene lost 5 bases, with 15 bases spanning the gap. This CDR3 region has 15 residues. CDR1 and CDR2 (germline): LGHDT, YNNKEL (reference sequence). The CDR3 region has the DNA TGTGCCAGCAGCCAAACACCGGGACAACCTTATGGCTACACCTTC. Translated: CASSQTPGQPYGYTF.

V usage is TRBV30 and J usage is TRBJ2-2; maybe TRBD2 (5 bases). The germline V gene has CDR1 GTSNPN and CDR2 SVGIG (reference sequence). The CDR3 covers 16 residues. V lost 0 bases and J 3 bases, leaving 14 bases between the germline ends. The CDR3 nucleotides are TGTGCCTGGAGTGTAGCGGCAGGCGATTACACCGGGGAGCTGTTTTTT. Translation: CAWSVAAGDYTGELFF.

The chain combines TRBV7-9 with TRBJ2-1; the D is unclear. The germline CDR1 and CDR2 sequences are SEHNR and FQNEAQ (reference sequence). The length of the CDR3 is 15 residues. V gave up 1 base and J gave up 3 bases, with 10 bases separating them. CDR3 sequence (DNA): TGTGCCAGCAGCTTAGGCCAGATTAACTACAATGAGCAGTTCTTC. Its translation is CASSLGQINYNEQFF.

The chain employs TRBV24-1 and TRBJ1-5; D unresolved. CDR1 and CDR2 (germline): KGHDR, SFDVKD. Trimming took 2 bases from V and 0 from J, leaving 10 bases between them. The CDR3 has 16 residues. CDR3 region: CATSDWRRTSNQPQHF. Here the CDR3 DNA reads TGTGCCACCAGTGATTGGCGGCGAACTAGCAATCAGCCCCAGCATTTT.

The chain uses TRBV7-2 and TRBJ1-5; 8 bases map to TRBD1. The CDR3 length is 17 residues. Germline CDR1 SGHTA, CDR2 FQGNSA. Trimming cost V 5 bases and J 4 bases; bases outside gene matches: 13. CDR3 amino acids: CASSKDFGTGLNQPQHF. CDR3 sequence (DNA): TGTGCCAGCAGCAAAGATTTCGGGACAGGCCTTAATCAGCCCCAGCATTTT.

V and J are TRBV11-2 and TRBJ1-2; 7 bases match TRBD1. Germline lookup yields CDR1 SGHAT and CDR2 FQNNGV. After removal of 5 bases from V and 4 bases from J, the junction contained 22 bases not matched to a gene. This CDR3 is 19 amino acids long. CDR3 region: CASSRTQITLTGRSYGYTF. The CDR3, as DNA: TGTGCCAGCAGCCGAACGCAAATCACTTTGACAGGGCGAAGCTATGGCTACACCTTC.

This rearrangement joins TRBV5-1 to TRBJ2-7; the D gene is possibly TRBD1 (5 bases). The CDR3 sequence is 13 residues long. The germline V gene encodes CDR1 SGHRS and CDR2 YFSETQ. V dropped 4 bases and J dropped 3 bases, with 11 bases sitting between them. CDR3 sequence reads: CASSLGRDYEQYF. DNA for the CDR3: TGCGCCAGCAGCCTAGGCAGGGACTACGAGCAGTACTTC.

V usage is TRBV10-1 and J usage is TRBJ1-2; the D gene is possibly TRBD1 (6 bases). The CDR3 contains 14 residues. Germline assignment: CDR1 WNHNN and CDR2 SYGVQD (reference sequence). V dropped 3 bases and J dropped 5 bases, with 13 bases sitting between them. CDR3 residues: CASSDRGWGYGYTF. In DNA, the CDR3 is TGCGCCAGCAGTGACAGGGGATGGGGATATGGCTACACCTTC.

This sequence joins TRBV20-1 and TRBJ2-1; possibly TRBD1 for D (6 bases). Trimming cost V 3 bases and J 6 bases, with 18 bases left between them. Germline V CDR1 and CDR2: DFQATT, SNEGSKA (reference sequence). This CDR3 is built from 15 residues. CDR3 loop: CSASARQAQINEQFF. Written as DNA, the CDR3 is TGCAGTGCTAGTGCTCGACAGGCCCAAATCAATGAGCAGTTCTTC.

The J gene is TRBJ1-4, the V gene TRBV13; 8 bases map to TRBD1. Germline CDR1 reads PRHDT; CDR2 reads FYEKMQ (reference sequence). The trim removed 4 bases at V and 8 bases at J, leaving 12 bases unmatched. The CDR3 spans 16 residues. The CDR3 sequence: CASSSKLQGDREKLFF. The DNA for the CDR3 is TGTGCCAGCAGCTCCAAATTACAGGGGGATCGAGAAAAACTGTTTTTT.

The chain carries TRBV6-5 and TRBJ1-6; weak D call: TRBD1 (5 bases). The CDR3 totals 15 residues. V lost 6 bases and J 7 bases, leaving 16 bases between the germline ends. CDR1 and CDR2 from the germline V gene are MNHEY and SVGAGI. The CDR3 bases are TGTGCCAGCAGCCCCGCAGGGATGAAAAATTCACCCCTCCACTTT. Protein: CASSPAGMKNSPLHF.